A selection of T cell receptor beta chains follows, all from one sample in a study of control samples from healthy donors and cancer patients. Measured with immunoSEQ multiplex PCR; TCRdb has only the in-frame clones, and not every one. The table has 65,000 to 90,000 clones, roughly 86% seen once. The material sequenced was blood. These receptors all come from a man in his fifties or sixties in good health. Both conserved end residues are part of each CDR3. Fields, in order: J gene, V gene, D gene, CDR3 protein, CDR3 DNA. D genes are given only for firm matches.

J: TRBJ2-2; V: TRBV6-2/TRBV6-3; D: .; CDR3: CASSYTDTGELFF; DNA: TGTGCCAGCAGTTACACGGACACCGGGGAGCTGTTTTTT
J: TRBJ1-1; V: TRBV7-2; D: .; CDR3: CASSSAGSGTEAFF; DNA: TGTGCCAGCAGCTCTGCGGGGTCTGGCACTGAAGCTTTCTTT
J: TRBJ1-2; V: TRBV4-1; D: TRBD1; CDR3: CASSRDSEYGYTF; DNA: TGCGCCAGCAGCCGGGACAGTGAATATGGCTACACCTTC
J: TRBJ1-3; V: TRBV25-1; D: TRBD1; CDR3: CASSPGTAGNTIYF; DNA: TGTGCCAGCAGTCCGGGGACAGCAGGAAACACCATATATTTT
J: TRBJ2-5; V: TRBV4-1; D: .; CDR3: CASSQGIVGGLGETQYF; DNA: TGCGCCAGCAGCCAAGGGATCGTCGGGGGGCTGGGAGAGACCCAGTACTTC
J: TRBJ1-5; V: TRBV29-1; D: TRBD1; CDR3: CSVLMGQSNQPQHF; DNA: TGCAGCGTGCTGATGGGACAGAGCAATCAGCCCCAGCATTTT
J: TRBJ2-1; V: TRBV7-8; D: .; CDR3: CASSLGGLAYNEQFF; DNA: TGTGCCAGCAGCTTAGGGGGCCTAGCCTACAATGAGCAGTTCTTC
J: TRBJ2-1; V: TRBV30; D: .; CDR3: CAWSVVGEQFF; DNA: TGTGCCTGGAGCGTGGTGGGAGAGCAGTTCTTC
J: TRBJ1-4; V: TRBV7-2; D: .; CDR3: CASSSYSSEKLFF; DNA: TGTGCCAGCAGCTCTTACAGCAGCGAAAAACTGTTTTTT
J: TRBJ1-1; V: TRBV6-6; D: .; CDR3: CASSLPGTNTEAFF; DNA: TGTGCCAGCAGTCTCCCGGGGACGAACACTGAAGCTTTCTTT
J: TRBJ1-4; V: TRBV19; D: .; CDR3: CASSIETEFNEKLFF; DNA: TGTGCCAGTAGTATTGAGACCGAGTTCAATGAAAAACTGTTTTTT
J: TRBJ1-1; V: TRBV30; D: .; CDR3: CAWSVNGNTEAFF; DNA: TGTGCCTGGAGTGTAAATGGGAACACTGAAGCTTTCTTT
J: TRBJ2-2; V: TRBV19; D: .; CDR3: CASSIRGGDTGELFF; DNA: TGTGCCAGTAGTATCAGGGGAGGGGACACCGGGGAGCTGTTTTTT
J: TRBJ2-7; V: TRBV11-3; D: TRBD1; CDR3: CASSLGTGTHEQYF; DNA: TGTGCCAGCAGCTTAGGGACAGGGACCCACGAGCAGTACTTC